This T cell receptor beta chain comes out of a study of spatial heterogeneity in lung cancer. About the research overall: In raw reads, more than 9.5 appearances on average were recorded for each unique TCR and UMI combination. Study-level points and caveats: Blood carried ubiquitous expanded tumor TCRs more at resection than follow-up.

Deletions cut 1 base from V and 4 bases from J, with 16 bases between. The germline V gene encodes CDR1 SGHVS and CDR2 FNYEAQ. The CDR3 runs 16 residues. This clonotype is deemed medium-sized. Its antigen is unknown. Carried by each TCR cDNA molecule was a unique molecular identifier. Each CDR3 protein is one row after TCRdb ran MiXCR on the 5' RACE reads. The sample has approximately 7,800 distinct CDR3 sequences, approximately 5.4% seen once. The time point: sample taken at primary tumor resection. The input material, whole RNA from tumor, nontumor lung or frozen PBMC, was sequenced unsorted. There were 72 donors, all of them untreated patients with early-stage non-small cell lung cancer.

The sequence was collected from a male donor with early-stage non-small cell lung cancer. The chain combines TRBV7-6 with TRBJ2-5, with TRBD2 as a possible D gene (7 bases). The specimen was PBMCs, collected at surgery. The CDR3 sequence is CASSLEWGGAPETQYF. The CDR3 nucleotides read TGTGCCAGCAGCTTAGAATGGGGGGGGGCCCCAGAGACCCAGTACTTC. The whole variable domain, filled in from reference TRBV7-6 and TRBJ2-5, reads GAGVSQSPRYKVTKRGQDVALRCDPISGHVSLYWYRQALGQGPEFLTYFNYEAQQDKSGLPNDRFSAERPEGSISTLTIQRTEQRDSAMYRCASSLEWGGAPETQYFGPGTRLLVL.